The present T cell receptor (beta chain) was sequenced within a study of blood T cell repertoires in COVID-19. This CDR3 is 15 amino acids long. CDR1 and CDR2 from the germline V gene are SGHKS and YYEKEE (reference sequence). Trimming took 0 bases from V and 5 from J, leaving 12 bases between them. Method: immunoSEQ multiplex PCR; TCRdb's copy keeps in-frame clones and lacks some. The sample includes approximately 210,000 clones, about 82% of them seen just once. This clonotype was obtained from a man aged 55-75 years with COVID-19, enrolled during active disease. Specimen: peripheral blood. V and J are TRBV5-5 and TRBJ1-5; weak D call: TRBD1 (5 bases). The CDR3 nucleotides read TGTGCCAGCAGCTTGGGCCAGGCGGGGCATCAGCCCCAGCATTTT. It is translated as CASSLGQAGHQPQHF.